This paragraph covers one T cell receptor (beta chain) sequence. TCRdb recomputed calls from the 5' RACE reads with MiXCR, one row per CDR3 protein. The sample lists fewer than 450,000 distinct CDR3 sequences, around 24% occurring once. The sample comes from a study of T-cell memory formation after mild COVID-19. Sequencing was done on a sample of PBMCs or a T cell subset sorted from them (not recorded which). The sequence was collected from an adult woman who had mild COVID-19 (a few samples of this study predate the infection). Cell type and time point are not known.

Here the CDR3 reads CASSLADRGSGYTF. The CDR3 nucleotides are TGTGCCAGCAGCTTGGCGGACAGGGGTAGCGGCTACACCTTC. J is TRBJ1-2 and V is TRBV5-4; the match to TRBD1 covers 9 bases. Germline lookup yields CDR1 SGHNT and CDR2 YYREEE (reference sequence). There are 14 residues in the CDR3. Unmatched junction bases numbered 5, after V lost 0 bases and J lost 8 bases.